Each of the 2 T cell receptor beta chains below was sequenced from the same sample in a study of glioma-infiltrating T cells after dendritic cell vaccination. The time point denotes: after dendritic cell vaccination, including at tumor progression/relapse. Measured with immunoSEQ multiplex PCR; TCRdb has only the in-frame clones, and not every one. The sample holds around 87,000 clones, 83% seen once. The specimen comprised blood, sampled after dendritic cell vaccination. These TCRs come from a human donor with glioblastoma.

The chain recombines TRBV9 with TRBJ1-5, with 8 bases lining up with TRBD1. After removal of 4 bases from V and 9 bases from J, the junction contained 12 bases not matched to a gene. The CDR3 runs to 15 residues. Germline V gives CDR1 SGDLS, CDR2 YYNGEE. The CDR3 region is CASSPSPTGEWPQHF. The CDR3 DNA sequence: TGTGCCAGCAGCCCCAGCCCGACAGGGGAGTGGCCCCAGCATTTT.

The chain uses TRBV10-3 and TRBJ1-5; tentatively, D is TRBD1 (5 bases). Trimming took 8 bases from V and 4 from J, leaving 12 bases between them. The CDR3 totals 13 residues. CDR1 and CDR2 from the germline V gene are ENHRY and SYGVKD. The CDR3 protein is CAIAGGLNQPQHF. For the CDR3, the DNA is TGTGCCATCGCGGGGGGACTGAATCAGCCCCAGCATTTT.